This TCR beta chain was recorded in a study of cytomegalovirus exposure and HLA in healthy donors. In germline, CDR1 is SGDLS, CDR2 YYNGEE. CDR3 size: 15 residues. The trim removed 3 bases at V and 3 bases at J, leaving 8 bases unmatched. This clone was detected only once. Its antigen remains unknown. General observations from the study: The study listed approximately 160 cytomegalovirus-associated TCR beta chains. Most TCR beta V segments were productive about 87% or about 30% of the time in an earlier analysis.

With 60 Vbeta and 13 Jbeta primers, the PCR was carried out. Generated by immunoSEQ multiplex PCR, the TCRdb table keeps only in-frame clones and is missing some. The repertoire includes 100,000 to 150,000 clones, 80% to 85% of them detected once, and 0.55% to 0.75% sits in the top ten. The chain has TRBV9 and TRBJ2-5; 7 bases match TRBD1. This receptor was obtained from a man in his late teens or twenties in good health and CMV-seronegative. What was sequenced was PBMCs. In DNA, the CDR3 is TGTGCCAGCAGCGCCTACTTAACAGGGGAAGAGACCCAGTACTTC. Protein product: CASSAYLTGEETQYF. The full variable domain, rest sourced from reference TRBV9 and TRBJ2-5, is DSGVTQTPKHLITATGQRVTLRCSPRSGDLSVYWYQQSLDQGLQFLIQYYNGEERAKGNILERFSAQQFPDLHSELNLSSLELGDSALYFCASSAYLTGEETQYFGPGTRLLVL.